The 5 T cell receptor beta chains reported below all come from one sample, sequenced in a study of response to subunit inactivated influenza vaccine. A single record per CDR3 protein comes from TCRdb applying MiXCR to the RT-PCR reads. The data hold about 500,000 distinct CDR3 sequences, with 16% observed a single time. The specimen was CD4+ T cells sorted from PBMCs, collected roughly 24 months after vaccination. These receptors came from a man aged 45-69 years who received an inactivated influenza vaccine.

This rearrangement joins TRBV6-2 or TRBV6-3 to TRBJ2-3; D is unclear. Germline V gene sequence: CDR1 MNHEY, CDR2 SVGEGT. The CDR3 loop spans 14 amino acids. The V and J ends lost 1 base and 8 bases respectively, with 13 bases between them. The CDR3 reads CASSYFSPAGTQYF. In DNA form, the CDR3 reads TGTGCCAGCAGTTACTTCTCACCCGCAGGTACGCAGTATTTT.

This clonotype is a singleton in its sample. This rearrangement joins TRBV5-6 to TRBJ2-2; maybe TRBD1 (7 bases). Germline lookup yields CDR1 SGHDT and CDR2 YYEEEE. The CDR3 has 16 amino acids. V was trimmed by 0 bases and J by 3 bases, leaving 12 bases between them. CDR3 sequence reads: CASSLVGRGDTGELFF. The CDR3 bases are TGTGCCAGCAGCTTGGTCGGCAGGGGGGACACCGGGGAGCTGTTTTTT.

This clonotype was observed many times. This CDR3 is CASSLASAVSYNEQFF. Written as DNA, the CDR3 is TGTGCCAGCAGCTTAGCCTCAGCCGTGTCCTACAATGAGCAGTTCTTC. The genes are TRBV7-2 and TRBJ2-1; D is unresolved. The CDR3 loop spans 16 amino acids. The V and J ends lost 0 bases and 1 base respectively, with 10 bases between them. The germline CDR1 and CDR2 sequences are SGHTA and FQGNSA.

In its sample, this clonotype was seen a few times. J is TRBJ2-2 and V is TRBV5-1, with D possibly being TRBD1 (5 bases). The V and J ends lost 2 bases and 6 bases respectively, with 8 bases between them. This CDR3 is built from 13 residues. Germline-derived CDR1 and CDR2 are SGHRS and YFSETQ. The CDR3 nucleotides are TGCGCCAGCAGCTTCAAGGGGTCCGGGGAGCTGTTTTTT. Its protein is CASSFKGSGELFF.

The chain uses TRBV18 and TRBJ2-2, with D perhaps matching TRBD2 (5 bases). CDR1 KGHSH and CDR2 LQKENI come from the germline V gene. The CDR3 runs to 15 residues. V shed 6 bases and J shed 6 bases, with 17 bases lying between them. The CDR3 DNA sequence: TGTGCCAGCTCGGACGGATCGAGCGGTTCCGGGGAGCTGTTTTTT. Amino acid sequence: CASSDGSSGSGELFF.